This TCR beta chain appears in the sequencing data of a study of T-cell memory formation after mild COVID-19. TCRdb reprocessed the 5' RACE reads via MiXCR and lists one record per CDR3 protein. The sample has more than 350,000 distinct CDR3 sequences, roughly 15% seen once; the top ten hold around a fifth. This clonotype was seen only a few times. CDR1 and CDR2 from the germline V gene are LNHDA and SQIVND (reference sequence). The CDR3 totals 15 residues. The V and J ends lost 6 bases and 4 bases respectively, with 15 bases between them. The sequence came from a man aged 18 to 35 who had mild COVID-19 (a few samples of this study predate the infection). Cell type and time point are not known. The chain links TRBV19 to TRBJ2-2; unclear D gene. The specimen was PBMCs or a T cell subset sorted from them (not recorded which). CDR3 protein: CASSQWTSGTGELFF. The CDR3 nucleotides are TGTGCCAGTAGCCAATGGACCTCCGGCACCGGGGAGCTGTTTTTT.